These T cell receptor beta chains were read from a single sample in a study of shared clonotypes between healthy human individuals. TCRdb keeps only in-frame clones here, not all; method: immunoSEQ multiplex PCR. The top ten hold about 1.5% of the sample, which has roughly 1 million clones, 65% to 75% seen once. Sequenced material: memory CD4+ T cells sorted from blood. The receptor set was obtained from a man aged 18 to 29 in good health. Each CDR3 is given with its conserved first and last residue. Fields, in order: J gene, clone size, V gene, D gene, CDR3 DNA, CDR3 protein. A D gene is named only where the DNA matches it firmly. Not all rows give a size; the values are once, few, many and, for expanded clones, a class.

J gene: TRBJ1-5
clone size: .
V gene: TRBV2
D gene: .
CDR3 DNA: TGTGCCAGCAGTGATGGGCAGGTCGGTCAGCCCCAGCATTTT
CDR3 protein: CASSDGQVGQPQHF

J gene: TRBJ1-2
clone size: .
V gene: TRBV7-2
D gene: TRBD1
CDR3 DNA: TGTGCCAGCAGCCGAGGGACAGCCATTTACTTC
CDR3 protein: CASSRGTAIYF

J gene: TRBJ1-3
clone size: .
V gene: TRBV11-2
D gene: .
CDR3 DNA: TGTGCCAGCAGCCTACAAGGAAACACCATATATTTT
CDR3 protein: CASSLQGNTIYF

J gene: TRBJ1-1
clone size: .
V gene: TRBV6-6
D gene: .
CDR3 DNA: TGTGCCAGCAGTTACGGACGGCACACTGAAGCTTTCTTT
CDR3 protein: CASSYGRHTEAFF

J gene: TRBJ2-7
clone size: .
V gene: TRBV20-1
D gene: TRBD1
CDR3 DNA: TGCAGTGCGGGACAGGGGGGCGAGCAGTACTTC
CDR3 protein: CSAGQGGEQYF

J gene: TRBJ2-2
clone size: .
V gene: TRBV11-2
D gene: .
CDR3 DNA: TGTGCCAGCAGGTTTTTGAAAGCCGGGATTACCGGGGAGCTGTTTTTT
CDR3 protein: CASRFLKAGITGELFF

J gene: TRBJ1-2
clone size: .
V gene: TRBV4-3
D gene: .
CDR3 DNA: TGCGCCAGCAGCCAGGATTACAGCTATGGCTACACCTTC
CDR3 protein: CASSQDYSYGYTF

J gene: TRBJ2-2
clone size: .
V gene: TRBV10-3
D gene: TRBD2
CDR3 DNA: TGTGCCATCAGTGAGTCCAGCGCTAGCGGGAGGGCCGGCACCGGGGAGCTGTTTTTT
CDR3 protein: CAISESSASGRAGTGELFF

J gene: TRBJ1-2
clone size: .
V gene: TRBV7-2
D gene: .
CDR3 DNA: TGTGCCAGCAGCGTCCGAGTGGGGGAGCCGAACACCTTC
CDR3 protein: CASSVRVGEPNTF

J gene: TRBJ1-3
clone size: .
V gene: TRBV30
D gene: TRBD1
CDR3 DNA: TGTGCCTGGAGTGCTGGTACAGGGGCTGGAAACACCATATATTTT
CDR3 protein: CAWSAGTGAGNTIYF

J gene: TRBJ1-5
clone size: .
V gene: TRBV15
D gene: .
CDR3 DNA: TGTGCCACCAGCAGAGCCGAGGGGGTAACAGGCAATCAGCCCCAGCATTTT
CDR3 protein: CATSRAEGVTGNQPQHF

J gene: TRBJ1-3
clone size: .
V gene: TRBV28
D gene: .
CDR3 DNA: TGTGCCAGCAGCCGGGGGCCTGGAAACACCATATATTTT
CDR3 protein: CASSRGPGNTIYF

J gene: TRBJ1-2
clone size: .
V gene: TRBV28
D gene: .
CDR3 DNA: TGTGCCAGCAGTCCCTGGGGGACGAGCTACACCTTC
CDR3 protein: CASSPWGTSYTF

J gene: TRBJ2-7
clone size: .
V gene: TRBV5-1
D gene: TRBD1
CDR3 DNA: TGCGCCAGCAGCCCGGACAGGGTCTCCTACGAGCAGTACTTC
CDR3 protein: CASSPDRVSYEQYF

J gene: TRBJ1-3
clone size: .
V gene: TRBV18
D gene: .
CDR3 DNA: TGTGCCAGCTCACCCTTACCCCCGAGCTCTGGAAACACCATATATTTT
CDR3 protein: CASSPLPPSSGNTIYF

J gene: TRBJ2-3
clone size: .
V gene: TRBV27
D gene: TRBD1
CDR3 DNA: TGTGCCAGCAGTTTCCCCTTAACCACAGGGGGCATGTCAGATACGCAGTATTTT
CDR3 protein: CASSFPLTTGGMSDTQYF

J gene: TRBJ2-5
clone size: few
V gene: TRBV30
D gene: .
CDR3 DNA: TGTGCCTGGAGTGGCCACTTCGGCGGGGTAGGGGAGACCCAGTACTTC
CDR3 protein: CAWSGHFGGVGETQYF